Detailed here is one T cell receptor (beta chain). Original handling: Cell counts per sample came from amplifying reference gene primers. Measured with immunoSEQ multiplex PCR; TCRdb has only the in-frame clones, and not every one. Clone size and V and J calls were adopted from that table, with D and trimming inferred from the DNA. The table has approximately 500,000 clones, 85% to 90% seen once. The sample comes from a study of blood T cell repertoires in COVID-19. The wider study: Specimens from acute and convalescent COVID-19 originated in the United States, Italy and Spain. PBMCs, B-cell-depleted T cells, or T cells were the source of the cDNA or gDNA that made up the material.

Trimming removed 5 bases from V and 5 bases from J; junction bases left unmatched: 5. This CDR3 region has 13 residues. From germline, CDR1 is LNHDA and CDR2 SQIVND (reference sequence). The chain carries TRBV19 and TRBJ2-7, with TRBD2 identical over 8 bases. This clonotype was sampled from a man between 18 and 29 years old with COVID-19, enrolled during active disease. Sequenced material: peripheral blood. CDR3 amino acids: CASSGLAGHEQYF. CDR3 nucleotides: TGTGCCAGTAGTGGTCTAGCGGGCCACGAGCAGTACTTC.